These 8 T cell receptor beta chains were sequenced from one sample in a study of shared clonotypes between healthy human individuals. The data were produced by immunoSEQ multiplex PCR, yet TCRdb's version contains in-frame clones alone and is incomplete. This sample yields about 460,000 clones, of which approximately 71% are seen a single time; 12% belongs to the top ten. The material sequenced was PBMCs. The origin of the receptors is a woman aged 40 to 50 in good health. Some clones in this sample may be carry-over from other donors' samples.

V gene TRBV5-1 combines with J gene TRBJ2-7, with TRBD1 matching over 8 bases. The V and J ends lost 6 bases and 6 bases, in that order; junction bases with no gene match: 11. The length of the CDR3 is 14 residues. Germline V lookup: CDR1 SGHRS, CDR2 YFSETQ. The CDR3 loop is CASTPGTGLGEQYF. Written as DNA, the CDR3 is TGCGCCAGCACCCCTGGGACAGGTTTGGGCGAGCAGTACTTC. The full variable domain, with the rest looked up from reference TRBV5-1 and TRBJ2-7, is KAGVTQTPRYLIKTRGQQVTLSCSPISGHRSVSWYQQTPGQGLQFLFEYFSETQRNKGNFPGRFSGRQFSNSRSEMNVSTLELGDSALYLCASTPGTGLGEQYFGPGTRLTVT.

Concerning this clone: It differs at one base from a far larger clone, so likely a read error. The chain links TRBV7-3 to TRBJ1-4; a weak D match, TRBD1 (5 bases). CDR1 is SGHTA and CDR2 is FQGTGA in the germline V gene. This CDR3 is built from 16 residues. CDR3 in DNA: TGTGACAGCAGCTCTCGGGACCCTGCAACTAATGAAAAACTGTTTTTT. Translation: CDSSSRDPATNEKLFF.

The CDR3 bases are TGTGCCAGCAGCTTAGGAAGTGTCTCCTACGAGCAGTACTTC. It codes for CASSLGSVSYEQYF. This chain links TRBV7-2 with TRBJ2-5; D is uncertain. The J call may be faulty, since TRBJ2-7 better matches the DNA end. There are 14 residues in the CDR3. The germline V gene has CDR1 SGHTA and CDR2 FQGNSA.

The genes are TRBV27 and TRBJ1-4; D may be TRBD1 (6 bases). Germline V lookup: CDR1 MNHEY, CDR2 SMNVEV (reference sequence). With 3 bases removed from V and 7 bases from J, the gap between germline ends came to 18 bases. The CDR3 consists of 16 residues. This chain's CDR3 is CASSFQGKRLGEKLFF. CDR3 DNA sequence: TGTGCCAGCAGTTTTCAGGGGAAGAGATTGGGTGAAAAACTGTTTTTT.

About this clone itself: A read error may produce the germline difference seen at one junction end. The chain employs TRBV30 and TRBJ2-1; 8 nucleotides agree with TRBD2. Germline V lookup: CDR1 GTSNPN, CDR2 SVGIG (reference sequence). This CDR3 is built from 14 residues. DNA for the CDR3: TGTGCCTGGAGTGGACCGGGAGGGTACATTGAGCAGTTCTTC. It is translated as CAWSGPGGYIEQFF.

At least ten counts were recorded for this clone. This CDR3 is also generated by other DNA sequences in the sample. The chain recombines TRBV5-5 with TRBJ1-2, with D perhaps matching TRBD1 (6 bases). The CDR3 has 15 residues. V lost 1 base, J lost 6 bases, and 16 bases lay in between. The germline V gene encodes CDR1 SGHKS and CDR2 YYEKEE (reference sequence). The CDR3 coding sequence is TGTGCCAGCAGCTTGTCGCCAACAGGGAAGGATGGCTACACCTTC. Translating gives CASSLSPTGKDGYTF. Combining the CDR3 with reference TRBV5-5 and TRBJ1-2 gives the whole variable domain DAGVTQSPTHLIKTRGQQVTLRCSPISGHKSVSWYQQVLGQGPQFIFQYYEKEERGRGNFPDRFSARQFPNYSSELNVNALLLGDSALYLCASSLSPTGKDGYTFGSGTRLTVV.

In regard to this clone: It may be a read error: a sequence one base away is much more abundant. This sample also contains other DNA sequences that code for the same CDR3. The chain has TRBV4-3 and TRBJ1-5; D is undetermined. The V and J ends lost 0 bases and 3 bases respectively, with 9 bases between them. CDR1 is LGHNA and CDR2 is YSLEER in the germline V gene. The length of the CDR3 is 15 residues. The CDR3 sequence is CASSQDYPYNQPQHF. CDR3 in DNA: TGCGCCAGCAGCCAAGATTACCCTTACAATCAGCCCCAGCATTTT.

The chain links TRBV28 to TRBJ1-1, with D hard to call. This CDR3 has 16 amino acids. Trimming cost V 3 bases and J 4 bases, with 18 bases left between them. CDR1 and CDR2 (germline): MDHEN, SYDVKM. The CDR3 loop reads CASSFPRSSLSTEAFF. In nucleotides, the CDR3 is TGTGCCAGCAGTTTCCCACGTTCTTCCCTGAGCACTGAAGCTTTCTTT.